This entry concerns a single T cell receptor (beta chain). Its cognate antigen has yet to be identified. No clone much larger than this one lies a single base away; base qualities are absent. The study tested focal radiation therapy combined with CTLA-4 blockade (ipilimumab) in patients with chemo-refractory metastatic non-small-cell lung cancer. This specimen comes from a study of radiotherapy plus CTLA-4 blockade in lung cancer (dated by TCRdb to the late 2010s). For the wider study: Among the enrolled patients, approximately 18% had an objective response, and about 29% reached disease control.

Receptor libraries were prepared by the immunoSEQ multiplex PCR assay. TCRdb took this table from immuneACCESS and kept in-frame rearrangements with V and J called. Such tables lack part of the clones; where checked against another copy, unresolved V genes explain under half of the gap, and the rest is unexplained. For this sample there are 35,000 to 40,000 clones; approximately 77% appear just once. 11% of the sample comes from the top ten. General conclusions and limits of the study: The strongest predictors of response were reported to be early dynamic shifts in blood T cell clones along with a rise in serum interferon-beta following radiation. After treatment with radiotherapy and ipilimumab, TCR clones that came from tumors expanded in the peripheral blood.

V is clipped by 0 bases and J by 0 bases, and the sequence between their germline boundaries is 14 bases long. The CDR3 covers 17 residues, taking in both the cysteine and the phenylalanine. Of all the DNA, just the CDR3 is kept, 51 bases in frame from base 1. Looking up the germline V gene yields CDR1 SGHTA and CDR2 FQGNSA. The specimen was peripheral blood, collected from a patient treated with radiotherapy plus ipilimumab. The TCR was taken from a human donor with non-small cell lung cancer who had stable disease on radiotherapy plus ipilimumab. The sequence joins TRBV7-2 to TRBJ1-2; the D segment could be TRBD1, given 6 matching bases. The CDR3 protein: CASSLAGGGFSNYGYTF. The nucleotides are TGTGCCAGCAGCTTAGCTGGGGGCGGATTCTCTAACTATGGCTACACCTTC.